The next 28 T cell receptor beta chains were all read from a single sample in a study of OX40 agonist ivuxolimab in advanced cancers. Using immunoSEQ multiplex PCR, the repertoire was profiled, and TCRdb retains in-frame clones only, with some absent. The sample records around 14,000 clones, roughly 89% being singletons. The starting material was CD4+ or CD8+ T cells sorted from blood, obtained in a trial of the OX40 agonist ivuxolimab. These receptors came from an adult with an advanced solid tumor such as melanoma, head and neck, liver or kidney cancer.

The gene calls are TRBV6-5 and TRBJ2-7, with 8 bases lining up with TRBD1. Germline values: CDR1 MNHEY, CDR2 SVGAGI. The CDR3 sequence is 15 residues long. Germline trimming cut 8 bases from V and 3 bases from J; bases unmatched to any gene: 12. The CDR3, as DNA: TGTGCCAGCGGACGCATCGGGACAGGCCTCTACGAGCAGTACTTC. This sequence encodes CASGRIGTGLYEQYF.

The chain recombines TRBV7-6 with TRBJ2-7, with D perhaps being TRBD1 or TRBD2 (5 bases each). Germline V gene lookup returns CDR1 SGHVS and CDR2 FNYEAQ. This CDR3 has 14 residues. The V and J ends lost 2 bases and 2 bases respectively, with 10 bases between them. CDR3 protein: CASSLPGATYEQYF. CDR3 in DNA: TGTGCCAGCAGCTTACCCGGGGCGACCTACGAGCAGTACTTC.

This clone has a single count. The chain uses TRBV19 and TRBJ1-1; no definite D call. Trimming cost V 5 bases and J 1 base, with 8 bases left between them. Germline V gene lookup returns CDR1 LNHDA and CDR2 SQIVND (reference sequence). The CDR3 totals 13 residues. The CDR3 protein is CASSPLGNTEAFF. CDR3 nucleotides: TGTGCCAGTAGTCCACTAGGGAACACTGAAGCTTTCTTT.

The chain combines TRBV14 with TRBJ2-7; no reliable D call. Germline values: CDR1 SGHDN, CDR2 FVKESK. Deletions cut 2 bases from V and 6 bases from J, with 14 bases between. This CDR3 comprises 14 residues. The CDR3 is CASSQTPGWGEQYF. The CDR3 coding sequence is TGTGCCAGCAGCCAAACTCCAGGTTGGGGCGAGCAGTACTTC.

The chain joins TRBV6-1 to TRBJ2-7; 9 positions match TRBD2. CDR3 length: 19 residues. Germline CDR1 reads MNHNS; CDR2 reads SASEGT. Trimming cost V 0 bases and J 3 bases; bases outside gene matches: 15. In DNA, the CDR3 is TGTGCCAGCAGTGAAGCACTGCCAGGCGTGCTAGCGGGGATCTACGAGCAGTACTTC. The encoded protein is CASSEALPGVLAGIYEQYF.

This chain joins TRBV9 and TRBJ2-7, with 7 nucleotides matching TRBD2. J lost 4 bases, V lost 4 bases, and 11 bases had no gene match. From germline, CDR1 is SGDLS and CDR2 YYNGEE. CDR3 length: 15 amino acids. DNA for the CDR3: TGTGCCAGCAGCCCCCGGGGGGAGGGCCAATACGAGCAGTACTTC. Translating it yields CASSPRGEGQYEQYF.

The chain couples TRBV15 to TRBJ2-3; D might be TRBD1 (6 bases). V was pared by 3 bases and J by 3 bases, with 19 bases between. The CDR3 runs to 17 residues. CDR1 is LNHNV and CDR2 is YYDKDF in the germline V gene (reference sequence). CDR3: CATSRGRQASRTDTQYF. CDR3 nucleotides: TGTGCCACCAGCAGGGGAAGACAGGCCTCTAGGACAGATACGCAGTATTTT.

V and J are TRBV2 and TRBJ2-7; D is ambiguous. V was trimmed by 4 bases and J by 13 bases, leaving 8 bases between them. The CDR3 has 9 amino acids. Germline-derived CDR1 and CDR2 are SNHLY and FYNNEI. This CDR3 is CASSGPLYF. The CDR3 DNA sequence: TGTGCCAGCAGTGGGCCCCTTTACTTC.

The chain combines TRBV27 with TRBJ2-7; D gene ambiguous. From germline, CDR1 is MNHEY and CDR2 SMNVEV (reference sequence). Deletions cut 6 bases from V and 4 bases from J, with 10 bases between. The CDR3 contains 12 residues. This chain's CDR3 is CASSPGTYEQYF. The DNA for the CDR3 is TGTGCCAGCAGCCCCGGCACGTACGAGCAGTACTTC.

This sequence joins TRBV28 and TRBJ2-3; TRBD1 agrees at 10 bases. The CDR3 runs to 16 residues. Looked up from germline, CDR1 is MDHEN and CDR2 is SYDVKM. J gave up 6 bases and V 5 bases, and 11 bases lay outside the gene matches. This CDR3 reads CASSHPGQGTTDTQYF. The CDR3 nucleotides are TGTGCCAGCAGTCATCCGGGACAGGGGACCACGGATACGCAGTATTTT.

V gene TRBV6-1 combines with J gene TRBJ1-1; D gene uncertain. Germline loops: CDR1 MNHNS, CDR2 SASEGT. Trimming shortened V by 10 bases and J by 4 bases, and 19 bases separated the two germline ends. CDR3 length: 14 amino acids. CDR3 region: CATYPGLIPTEAFF. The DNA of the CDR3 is TGTGCCACCTACCCCGGCCTCATCCCCACTGAAGCTTTCTTT.

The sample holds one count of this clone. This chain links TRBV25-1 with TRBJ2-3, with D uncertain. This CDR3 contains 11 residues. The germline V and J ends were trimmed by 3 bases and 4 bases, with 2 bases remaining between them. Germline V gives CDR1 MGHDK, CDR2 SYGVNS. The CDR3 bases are TGTGCCAGCAGTGAGGCAGATACGCAGTATTTT. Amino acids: CASSEADTQYF. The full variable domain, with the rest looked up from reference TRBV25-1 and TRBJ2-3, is EADIYQTPRYLVIGTGKKITLECSQTMGHDKMYWYQQDPGMELHLIHYSYGVNSTEKGDLSSESTVSRIRTEHFPLTLESARPSHTSQYLCASSEADTQYFGPGTRLTVL.

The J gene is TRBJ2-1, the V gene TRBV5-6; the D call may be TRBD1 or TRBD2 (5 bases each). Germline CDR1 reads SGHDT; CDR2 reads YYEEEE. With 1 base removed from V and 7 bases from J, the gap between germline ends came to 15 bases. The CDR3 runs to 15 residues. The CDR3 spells CASSLFGALGNEQFF. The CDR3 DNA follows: TGTGCCAGCAGCTTGTTCGGGGCGCTAGGGAATGAGCAGTTCTTC.

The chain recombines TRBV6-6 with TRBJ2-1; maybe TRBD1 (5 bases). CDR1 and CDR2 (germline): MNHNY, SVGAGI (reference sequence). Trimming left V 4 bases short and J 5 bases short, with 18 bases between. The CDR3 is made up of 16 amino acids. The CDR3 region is CASSLFAGLPNNEQFF. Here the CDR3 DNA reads TGTGCCAGCAGTTTATTCGCAGGGCTACCTAACAATGAGCAGTTCTTC.

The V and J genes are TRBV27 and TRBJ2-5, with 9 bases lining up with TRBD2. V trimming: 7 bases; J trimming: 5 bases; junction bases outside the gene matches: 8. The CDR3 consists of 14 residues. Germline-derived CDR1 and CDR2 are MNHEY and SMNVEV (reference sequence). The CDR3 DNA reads TGTGCCAGCACCGTTCGAGCGGGAGGCGAGACCCAGTACTTC. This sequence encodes CASTVRAGGETQYF.

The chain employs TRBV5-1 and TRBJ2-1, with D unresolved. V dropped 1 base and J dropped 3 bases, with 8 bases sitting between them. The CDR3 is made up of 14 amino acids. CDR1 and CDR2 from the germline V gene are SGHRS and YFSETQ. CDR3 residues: CASSLLGNYNEQFF. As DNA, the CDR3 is TGCGCCAGCAGCTTGTTGGGCAACTACAATGAGCAGTTCTTC.

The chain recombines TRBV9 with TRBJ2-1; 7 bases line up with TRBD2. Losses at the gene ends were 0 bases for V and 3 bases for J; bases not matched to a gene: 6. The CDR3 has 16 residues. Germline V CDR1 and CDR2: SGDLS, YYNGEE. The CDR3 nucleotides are TGTGCCAGCAGCGTAGAAGGCGGGAGTTTCTACAATGAGCAGTTCTTC. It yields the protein CASSVEGGSFYNEQFF.

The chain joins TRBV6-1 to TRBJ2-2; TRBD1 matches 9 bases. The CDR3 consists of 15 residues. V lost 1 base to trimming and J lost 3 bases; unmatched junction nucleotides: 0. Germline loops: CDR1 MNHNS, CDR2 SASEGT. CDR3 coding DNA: TGTGCCAGCAGTGAAGGGACAGGGGACACCGGGGAGCTGTTTTTT. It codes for CASSEGTGDTGELFF.

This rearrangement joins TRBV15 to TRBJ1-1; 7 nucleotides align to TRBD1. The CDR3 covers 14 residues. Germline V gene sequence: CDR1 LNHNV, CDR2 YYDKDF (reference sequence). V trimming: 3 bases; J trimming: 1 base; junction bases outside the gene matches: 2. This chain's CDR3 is CATSSWTGNTEAFF. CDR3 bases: TGTGCCACCAGCAGTTGGACAGGGAACACTGAAGCTTTCTTT. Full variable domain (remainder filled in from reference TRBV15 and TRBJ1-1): DAMVIQNPRYQVTQFGKPVTLSCSQTLNHNVMYWYQQKSSQAPKLLFHYYDKDFNNEADTPDNFQSRRPNTSFCFLDIRSPGLGDTAMYLCATSSWTGNTEAFFGQGTRLTVV.

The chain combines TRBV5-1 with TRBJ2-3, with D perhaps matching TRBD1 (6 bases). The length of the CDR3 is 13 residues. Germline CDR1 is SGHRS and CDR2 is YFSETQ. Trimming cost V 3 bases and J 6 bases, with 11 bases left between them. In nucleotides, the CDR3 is TGCGCCAGCAGCTGGACAGCAGGGGATACGCAGTATTTT. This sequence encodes CASSWTAGDTQYF.

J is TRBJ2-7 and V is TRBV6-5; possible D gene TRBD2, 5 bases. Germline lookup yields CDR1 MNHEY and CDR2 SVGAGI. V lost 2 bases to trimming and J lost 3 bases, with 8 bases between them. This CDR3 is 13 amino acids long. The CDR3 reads CASSYGESYEQYF. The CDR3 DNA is TGTGCCAGCAGTTACGGGGAGAGCTACGAGCAGTACTTC.

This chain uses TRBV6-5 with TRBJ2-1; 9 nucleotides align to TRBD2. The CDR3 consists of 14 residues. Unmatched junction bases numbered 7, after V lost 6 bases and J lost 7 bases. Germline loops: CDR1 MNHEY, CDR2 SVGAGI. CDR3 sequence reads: CASRGLAPNNEQFF. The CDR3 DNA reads TGTGCCAGCAGAGGACTAGCGCCTAATAATGAGCAGTTCTTC.

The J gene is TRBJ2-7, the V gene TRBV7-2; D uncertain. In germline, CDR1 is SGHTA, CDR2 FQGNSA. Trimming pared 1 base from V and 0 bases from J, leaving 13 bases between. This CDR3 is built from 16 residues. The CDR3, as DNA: TGTGCCAGCAGCTTAGGGGCCAAGCTGTCCTCCTACGAGCAGTACTTC. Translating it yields CASSLGAKLSSYEQYF. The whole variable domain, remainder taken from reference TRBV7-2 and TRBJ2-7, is GAGVSQSPSNKVTEKGKDVELRCDPISGHTALYWYRQSLGQGLEFLIYFQGNSAPDKSGLPSDRFSAERTGGSVSTLTIQRTQQEDSAVYLCASSLGAKLSSYEQYFGPGTRLTVT.

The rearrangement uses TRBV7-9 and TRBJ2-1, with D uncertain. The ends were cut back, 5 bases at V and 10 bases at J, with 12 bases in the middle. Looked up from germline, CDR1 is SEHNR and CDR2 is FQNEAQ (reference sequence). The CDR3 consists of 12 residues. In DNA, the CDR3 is TGTGCCAGCAGCCTAAACCCCTACGAGCAGTTCTTC. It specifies CASSLNPYEQFF.

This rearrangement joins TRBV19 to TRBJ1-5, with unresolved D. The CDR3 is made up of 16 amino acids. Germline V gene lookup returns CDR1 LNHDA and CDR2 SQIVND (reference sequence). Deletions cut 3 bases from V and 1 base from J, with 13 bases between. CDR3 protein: CASSIRTVGSNQPQHF. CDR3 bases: TGTGCCAGTAGTATCCGGACGGTCGGGAGCAATCAGCCCCAGCATTTT.

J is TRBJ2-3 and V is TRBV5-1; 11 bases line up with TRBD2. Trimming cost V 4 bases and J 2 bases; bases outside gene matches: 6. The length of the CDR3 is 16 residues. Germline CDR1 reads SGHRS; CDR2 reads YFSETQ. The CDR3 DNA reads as TGCGCCAGCAGCGAAGGACTAGCGGGCCTCACAGATACGCAGTATTTT. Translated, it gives CASSEGLAGLTDTQYF.

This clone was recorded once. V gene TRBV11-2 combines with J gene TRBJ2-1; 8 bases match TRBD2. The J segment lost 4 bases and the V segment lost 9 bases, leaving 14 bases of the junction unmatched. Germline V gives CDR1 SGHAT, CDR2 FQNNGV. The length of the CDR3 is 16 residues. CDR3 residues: CASTIGPSGSYNEQFF. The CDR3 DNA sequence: TGTGCCAGTACGATAGGTCCCAGCGGGAGTTACAATGAGCAGTTCTTC.

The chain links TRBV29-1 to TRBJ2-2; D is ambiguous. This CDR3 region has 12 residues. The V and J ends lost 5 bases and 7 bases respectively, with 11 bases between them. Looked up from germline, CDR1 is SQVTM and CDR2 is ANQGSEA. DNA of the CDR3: TGCAGCGTTTTCGTGGGTATCGGGGAGCTGTTTTTT. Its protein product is CSVFVGIGELFF.